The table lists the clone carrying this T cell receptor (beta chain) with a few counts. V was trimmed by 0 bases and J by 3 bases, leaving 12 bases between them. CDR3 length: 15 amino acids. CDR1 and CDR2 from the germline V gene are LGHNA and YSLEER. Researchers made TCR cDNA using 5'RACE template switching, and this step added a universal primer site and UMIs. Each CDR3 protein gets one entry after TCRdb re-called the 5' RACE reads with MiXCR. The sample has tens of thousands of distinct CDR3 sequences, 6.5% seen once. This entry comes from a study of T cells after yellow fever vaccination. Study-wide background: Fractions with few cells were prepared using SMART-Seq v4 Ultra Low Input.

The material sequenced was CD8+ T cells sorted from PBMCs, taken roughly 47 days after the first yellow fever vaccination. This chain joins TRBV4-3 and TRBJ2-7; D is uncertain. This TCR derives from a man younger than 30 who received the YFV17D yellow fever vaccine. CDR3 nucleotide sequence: TGCGCCAGCAGCCAAGATCCGACGGATTTCTACGAGCAGTACTTC. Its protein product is CASSQDPTDFYEQYF.